This T cell receptor beta chain came from a study of blood T cell repertoires in COVID-19 (dated by TCRdb to 2019 to 2021). For context, the study as a whole: Samples covering the acute and convalescent phases of COVID-19 were provided by collaborators in the United States, Italy and Spain. The material from the prospective study consisted of cDNA or gDNA derived from T cells, B-cell-depleted T cells, or PBMCs. Subjects who had been exposed to COVID-19, were actively infected with it, or had recovered from it provided the deeply sampled blood TCRbeta repertoires that made up the dataset. A freely available public database, intended as a resource for researchers studying the immune response to SARS-CoV-2, is where the repertoires were released. Samples were obtained from the ongoing ImmuneRACE study (first 160 participants) and from about 1,300 subjects provided by 6 global collaborators. A de-identified subject ID, COVID-19 status, age in years and sex were almost always included in the sample metadata. Where available, HLA class I and class II types were taken from metadata supplied by the sample provider and were not determined by assay-based typing. Broader findings and caveats from the paper: The quantity of clinical and demographic metadata differed by source and by participant and was supplied without curation.

Participants in the prospective study were aged roughly 18 to 89 years, lived in 20 to 25 United States geographic areas, and enrolled through a virtual design. In the prospective study, participants were assigned to cohorts based on the clinical history participants reported in a screening survey and a study questionnaire. Recovered participants in ImmuneRACE Cohort 3 were defined as having two consecutive negative NP/OP PCR tests, clearance from a healthcare professional, or resolution of symptoms. Each participant in the prospective study had whole blood, serum and a nasopharyngeal or oropharyngeal swab collected by mobile phlebotomists. Over a roughly two-month period, participants in the prospective study had the option of providing additional blood draws and questionnaires. Blood samples from the prospective study were shipped frozen or at room temperature prior to DNA extraction. About this clone: This clone's antigen is unknown. Base quality data are lacking; no much larger clone is found one base away.

TCRbeta CDR3 regions were amplified from genomic DNA using the immunoSEQ Assay, a bias-controlled multiplex PCR. As for the original processing: The number of nucleated cells in each sample was estimated by amplification of reference gene primers within the assay. Sequence reads were collapsed and filtered to measure the absolute abundance of every unique TCRbeta CDR3 rearrangement. Productive Simpson clonality was computed per sample as the square root of Simpson's diversity index over productive rearrangements. Entries here come from immuneACCESS through TCRdb and include only in-frame sequences with V and J called. Some clones fail to appear in such tables; in the studies checked, an unresolved V gene covers under half of the shortfall, and the cause of the remainder is unknown. The V and J calls and clone size were taken over from that table, and D and trimming were inferred from the DNA. The sample table holds 300,000 to 450,000 clones, of which 80% to 90% were seen once. The ten largest account for approximately 1% of the sample.

This sequence originates from a man between 18 and 35 years old who had recovered from COVID-19. Sequenced sample: PBMCs or T cells enriched from blood (not recorded which).

The CDR3 reads CASSQDFGRGSSDTQYF. The nucleotides read TGCGCCAGCAGCCAAGACTTCGGGCGGGGTTCGTCAGATACGCAGTATTTT. The chain employs TRBV4-3 and TRBJ2-3; the D region possibly corresponds to TRBD2 (6 bases align). Counted from cysteine to phenylalanine, this CDR3 has 17 amino acids. The only DNA kept is the CDR3, 51 bases in frame from the first base. V is shortened by 0 bases, J by 4 bases, and the region joining them spans 17 bases. CDR1 and CDR2 (LGHNA, YSLEER) derive from the germline V gene.